Presented here are 25 T cell receptor beta chains from one specimen sequenced in a study of blood T cell repertoires in COVID-19. Sequencing used immunoSEQ multiplex PCR; TCRdb keeps in-frame clones, though not all of them. Among 100,000 to 150,000 clones listed, more than 60% were seen once. Sequenced: peripheral blood. These receptor sequences come from an older woman with acute or convalescent COVID-19.

The chain joins TRBV7-9 to TRBJ1-1; D gene ambiguous. There are 13 residues in the CDR3. Trimming cost V 3 bases and J 2 bases, with 7 bases left between them. The V gene's germline CDR1 is SEHNR and CDR2 FQNEAQ (reference sequence). CDR3 nucleotide sequence: TGTGCCAGCAGCTTCCGGTCAAACACTGAAGCTTTCTTT. This gives the protein CASSFRSNTEAFF.

This clone was counted once. The gene calls are TRBV12-3 or TRBV12-4 and TRBJ1-1; 10 bases agree with TRBD1. CDR3 length equals 13 residues. V lost 7 bases, J lost 7 bases, and 6 bases stayed unmatched. In DNA form, the CDR3 reads TGTGCCAGCACCGGACAGGGGGTTGGTGAAGCTTTCTTT. It encodes CASTGQGVGEAFF.

The sample holds a few counts of this clone. This chain links TRBV3-1 (or the pseudogene TRBV3-2) with TRBJ2-1; D ambiguous. The V gene lost 3 bases and the J gene lost 8 bases, with 11 bases spanning the gap. The CDR3 consists of 13 residues. Germline CDR1 and CDR2: LGHDT and YNNKEL (reference sequence). DNA for the CDR3: TGTGCCAGCAGCCAGGCTAGTATCCATGAGCAGTTCTTC. As protein: CASSQASIHEQFF.

This clone was seen a single time. The chain links TRBV28 to TRBJ2-7; a weak D match, TRBD1 (6 bases). Germline values: CDR1 MDHEN, CDR2 SYDVKM. V lost 1 base and J 6 bases, leaving 16 bases between the germline ends. The CDR3 is 15 amino acids. The CDR3 bases are TGTGCCAGCAGTTTATTTCAGGAGTCCAGGGGCGAGCAGTACTTC. It yields the protein CASSLFQESRGEQYF.

In its sample, this clone was seen a few times. The chain couples TRBV28 to TRBJ2-1; 9 positions agree with TRBD2. CDR1 and CDR2 from the germline V gene are MDHEN and SYDVKM. The CDR3 spans 15 residues. V gave up 2 bases and J gave up 6 bases; unmatched junction bases: 5. CDR3 in DNA: TGTGCCAGCAGTTTAACAAGGACTAGCGTCAATGAGCAGTTCTTC. Translated, it gives CASSLTRTSVNEQFF.

This clone was seen a few times. V and J are TRBV3-1 (or the pseudogene TRBV3-2) and TRBJ2-5; D is undetermined. Trimming removed 1 base at V and 5 bases at J, with 2 bases between. CDR1 is LGHDT, CDR2 YNNKEL, per germline (reference sequence). CDR3 size: 11 residues. The CDR3 sequence: CASSQAETQYF. The CDR3 region has the DNA TGTGCCAGCAGCCAAGCGGAGACCCAGTACTTC.

The J gene is TRBJ1-6, the V gene TRBV6-6, with 7 positions matching TRBD1. The ends lost 5 bases at V and 6 bases at J; junction bases unmatched: 4. CDR1 and CDR2 from the germline V gene are MNHNY and SVGAGI (reference sequence). The CDR3 runs to 14 residues. The CDR3 spells CASSDRALNSPLHF. DNA of the CDR3: TGTGCCAGCAGTGACAGGGCCCTTAATTCACCCCTCCACTTT.

This clone has a single count. V gene TRBV6-5 combines with J gene TRBJ2-5; the D gene is possibly TRBD1 (5 bases). Trimming took off 1 base at V and 1 base at J, with 10 bases between the two ends. Per the germline V gene, CDR1 is MNHEY and CDR2 is SVGAGI. CDR3 length: 15 residues. The CDR3 bases are TGTGCCAGCAGTTACTTCCCTAGGGGCCAAGAGACCCAGTACTTC. Its translation: CASSYFPRGQETQYF.

The chain links TRBV5-1 to TRBJ1-4, with D possibly matching TRBD1 (6 bases). Deletions cut 4 bases from V and 7 bases from J, with 14 bases between. Germline CDR1 SGHRS, CDR2 YFSETQ. The CDR3 extends over 14 amino acids. CDR3 region: CASSGGALGEKLFF. The CDR3 DNA reads as TGCGCCAGCAGCGGGGGCGCTTTAGGTGAAAAACTGTTTTTT.

V usage is TRBV4-2 and J usage is TRBJ1-5; TRBD1 aligns across 11 bases. This CDR3 region has 16 residues. The V and J ends lost 1 base and 4 bases, in that order; junction bases with no gene match: 3. The V gene's germline CDR1 is LGHNA and CDR2 YNFKEQ. The CDR3 nucleotides are TGTGCCAGCAGCCAAGGGACAGGGGGCAGTAATCAGCCCCAGCATTTT. The encoded protein is CASSQGTGGSNQPQHF.

The chain uses TRBV19 and TRBJ1-1; TRBD1 agrees at 11 bases. Trimming took 4 bases from V and 5 from J; bases not matched to a gene: 3. CDR3 length equals 14 residues. Per the germline V gene, CDR1 is LNHDA and CDR2 is SQIVND (reference sequence). CDR3 sequence reads: CASSTGTGGTEAFF. The CDR3, as DNA: TGTGCCAGTAGTACGGGGACAGGGGGGACTGAAGCTTTCTTT.

This clone was detected a few times. This specimen includes other DNA sequences encoding the same CDR3. The chain links TRBV19 to TRBJ2-3, with a weak D call TRBD1 (7 bases). Germline values: CDR1 LNHDA, CDR2 SQIVND (reference sequence). There are 14 residues in the CDR3. V was clipped by 8 bases and J by 0 bases, with 12 bases between them. CDR3 nucleotides: TGTGCCAGTTCAGGGGGGTTCAGCACAGATACGCAGTATTTT. Its translation: CASSGGFSTDTQYF.

The V gene is TRBV11-2, the J gene TRBJ1-2; weak D call: TRBD1 (6 bases). The CDR3 consists of 12 residues. Germline V lookup: CDR1 SGHAT, CDR2 FQNNGV. V lost 5 bases and J lost 5, with 9 bases in between. In DNA form, the CDR3 reads TGTGCCAGCAGCCCAGGACAGTATGGCTACACCTTC. Its translation is CASSPGQYGYTF.

This clone was counted a single time. As DNA, the CDR3 is TGCGCCAGCAGCTTGGCCTTGAGTTCTACAGATACGCAGTATTTT. Its protein product is CASSLALSSTDTQYF. The chain carries TRBV5-1 and TRBJ2-3; D gene uncertain. Trimming took 0 bases from V and 3 from J, leaving 11 bases between them. Germline assignment: CDR1 SGHRS and CDR2 YFSETQ. The CDR3 is 15 amino acids.

J is TRBJ2-7 and V is TRBV9; the D gene is possibly TRBD1 (6 bases). Germline V gene data show CDR1 as SGDLS and CDR2 as YYNGEE. CDR3 length equals 15 residues. The ends were cut back, 1 base at V and 5 bases at J, with 16 bases in the middle. CDR3 DNA sequence: TGTGCCAGCAGCGTATCCTTCCAACAGGGCCACGAGCAGTACTTC. Translation: CASSVSFQQGHEQYF.

This clone was seen only once. V gene TRBV9 combines with J gene TRBJ2-2; TRBD2 aligns across 13 bases. The CDR3 is made up of 17 amino acids. Unmatched junction bases numbered 5, after V lost 0 bases and J lost 6 bases. Germline CDR1 is SGDLS and CDR2 is YYNGEE. CDR3 DNA: TGTGCCAGCAGCGTAGTCCCACTAGCGGGGGGGCCCGGGGAGCTGTTTTTT. The encoded protein is CASSVVPLAGGPGELFF.

The sample holds a few counts of this clone. The rearrangement links TRBV28 to TRBJ2-2; D is possibly TRBD1 (6 bases). The CDR3 loop spans 15 amino acids. V lost 4 bases and J lost 1, with 10 bases in between. Germline V gives CDR1 MDHEN, CDR2 SYDVKM. This chain's CDR3 is CASSSTRGNTGELFF. The CDR3 DNA sequence: TGTGCCAGCAGTTCCACCAGGGGGAACACCGGGGAGCTGTTTTTT.

This chain joins TRBV18 and TRBJ2-1; 8 bases match TRBD1. Germline V gives CDR1 KGHSH, CDR2 LQKENI. The CDR3 spans 15 residues. J was trimmed by 8 bases and V by 3 bases; bases with no gene match: 9. CDR3 sequence reads: CASSPTGVRVDEQFF. CDR3 sequence (DNA): TGTGCCAGCTCACCGACAGGGGTTAGGGTTGATGAGCAGTTCTTC.

V is TRBV25-1 and J is TRBJ2-7, with 8 bases identical to TRBD1. This CDR3 is 18 amino acids long. CDR1 and CDR2 from the germline V gene are MGHDK and SYGVNS. Germline trimming cut 2 bases from V and 1 base from J; bases unmatched to any gene: 13. The DNA of the CDR3 is TGTGCCAGCAGTGAAAGGGGGCGGTCAGGGGGCTTGTCCTACGAGCAGTACTTC. Translated, it gives CASSERGRSGGLSYEQYF.

The chain employs TRBV27 and TRBJ1-4, with 8 bases identical to TRBD1. CDR1 is MNHEY and CDR2 is SMNVEV in the germline V gene (reference sequence). J gave up 8 bases and V 6 bases, and 8 bases lay outside the gene matches. The CDR3 is made up of 14 amino acids. The CDR3 bases are TGTGCCAGCAGGACAGGGGCAAGAGGGGAAAAACTGTTTTTT. It specifies CASRTGARGEKLFF.

The chain employs TRBV6-5 and TRBJ1-2; no reliable D call. With 0 bases removed from V and 8 bases from J, the gap between germline ends came to 13 bases. CDR1 and CDR2 from the germline V gene are MNHEY and SVGAGI. This CDR3 comprises 14 residues. The CDR3 here is CASSYSGAGGGYTF. The CDR3 coding sequence is TGTGCCAGCAGTTACTCGGGAGCGGGTGGGGGCTACACCTTC.

The chain recombines TRBV5-1 with TRBJ2-7; tentative D call: TRBD1 (6 bases). The ends were cut back, 4 bases at V and 5 bases at J, with 13 bases in the middle. CDR3 length: 13 amino acids. Germline CDR1 SGHRS, CDR2 YFSETQ. Here the CDR3 DNA reads TGCGCCAGCAGCATGGACAGTTTAAACGAGCAGTACTTC. This translates into CASSMDSLNEQYF.

DNA of the CDR3: TGTGCCAGCAGCTTAGATCTAGCGGGAGGGAAAGATACGCAGTATTTT. Translating gives CASSLDLAGGKDTQYF. V and J are TRBV7-9 and TRBJ2-3, with 12 bases lining up with TRBD2. The J segment lost 5 bases and the V segment lost 1 base, leaving 4 bases of the junction unmatched. CDR1 and CDR2 (germline): SEHNR, FQNEAQ (reference sequence). The CDR3 is 16 residues long.

The V gene is TRBV10-1, the J gene TRBJ2-2; no reliable D call. The V gene lost 0 bases and the J gene lost 11 bases, with 16 bases spanning the gap. Per the germline V gene, CDR1 is WNHNN and CDR2 is SYGVQD (reference sequence). There are 15 residues in the CDR3. The CDR3 coding sequence is TGCGCCAGCAGTGAGTCTCTAGGCGCTAGGAACGAGCTGTTTTTT. It yields the protein CASSESLGARNELFF.

This chain uses TRBV3-1 (or the pseudogene TRBV3-2) with TRBJ1-1; D may be TRBD1 (5 bases). Germline values: CDR1 LGHDT, CDR2 YNNKEL (reference sequence). V dropped 2 bases and J dropped 1 base, with 23 bases sitting between them. The CDR3 contains 19 residues. The CDR3 DNA follows: TGTGCCAGCAGCCAACCAAACTCGCCGGGGGTCCCTGGGAACACTGAAGCTTTCTTT. Protein: CASSQPNSPGVPGNTEAFF.